This T cell receptor (beta chain) was sequenced during a study of regulatory T cells in long-lasting Graves disease. Study results and limitations: Persistent Graves' patients showed less TCR diversity than newly diagnosed ones.

This clonotype was seen a single time. No antigen is known for it. This sample's time point: newly diagnosed GD, antithyroid drugs for less than 3 months. The TCR library was made from RNA that had been extracted from PBMCs in TRIzol. There are 14 residues in the CDR3. Germline V gene data show CDR1 as SGDLS and CDR2 as YYNGEE. Trimming pared 3 bases from V and 6 bases from J, leaving 16 bases between. HTBI primers from iRepertoire and Arm-PCR of CDR3 regions yielded the TCR beta libraries. Via MiXCR, TCRdb re-called the multiplex PCR reads, giving one row per CDR3 protein. The repertoire holds about 430,000 distinct CDR3 sequences, with over 12% as singletons. The data also belong to a second study, concerning T cells in Graves' hyperthyroidism and ophthalmopathy.

Source: peripheral blood mononuclear cells (PBMCs), taken at new diagnosis, from a patient treated with antithyroid drugs. The rearrangement joins TRBV9 to TRBJ2-7; D may match TRBD1 or TRBD2 (6 bases each). The TCR originated in a woman aged 40 to 50 with Graves disease. The CDR3 protein is CASSATQGGGEQYF. DNA of the CDR3: TGTGCCAGCAGCGCGACACAGGGAGGAGGCGAGCAGTACTTC.